This passage covers 19 T cell receptor beta chains from one sample sequenced in a study of blood T cell repertoires in COVID-19. Some clones are missing from TCRdb's copy, which holds only in-frame ones; the method was immunoSEQ multiplex PCR. Of 90,000 to 150,000 clones in the sample, 85% to 90% are singletons; the top ten hold about 18%. The sequenced material came from peripheral blood. Receptor source: a human donor with acute or convalescent COVID-19. The donor label of this sample is uncertain.

DNA of the CDR3: TGTGCCAGCAGTCTGAACAGGGTTTCACCCCTCCACTTT. Residues: CASSLNRVSPLHF. This chain connects TRBV6-5 to TRBJ1-6, with D possibly matching TRBD1 (6 bases). V was trimmed by 5 bases and J by 9 bases, leaving 11 bases between them. Germline V gene sequence: CDR1 MNHEY, CDR2 SVGAGI. The CDR3 consists of 13 residues.

This rearrangement joins TRBV5-1 to TRBJ2-4; no reliable D call. V lost 0 bases to trimming and J lost 8 bases, with 12 bases between them. This CDR3 comprises 14 residues. CDR1 and CDR2 from the germline V gene are SGHRS and YFSETQ. CDR3 nucleotides: TGCGCCAGCAGCTTGGAGCAATTGGGCGACATTCAGTACTTC. Translation: CASSLEQLGDIQYF.

The genes are TRBV4-2 and TRBJ1-5; a weak D match, TRBD1 (6 bases). The CDR3 consists of 15 residues. The V end lost 0 bases, the J end lost 4 bases, and 10 bases lay between the germline ends. Per germline, CDR1 LGHNA and CDR2 YNFKEQ. CDR3 nucleotides: TGTGCCAGCAGCCAAGATAGGGACACAAATCAGCCCCAGCATTTT. It yields the protein CASSQDRDTNQPQHF.

The rearrangement joins TRBV28 to TRBJ2-3, with TRBD2 matching 7 bases. This CDR3 is 14 amino acids long. Germline loops: CDR1 MDHEN, CDR2 SYDVKM. V lost 8 bases and J lost 5; bases outside the gene matches: 10. The DNA of the CDR3 is TGTGCCAGCCTGGGGGGAGCGGGGAAAGATACGCAGTATTTT. Its protein product is CASLGGAGKDTQYF.

This sequence joins TRBV6-2 or TRBV6-3 and TRBJ2-3, with 8 nucleotides matching TRBD1. The CDR3 sequence is 15 residues long. Per germline, CDR1 MNHEY and CDR2 SVGEGT. Trimming cost V 2 bases and J 4 bases; bases outside gene matches: 5. The CDR3 DNA is TGTGCCAGCAGTTACGACAGGGGAACCTCAGATACGCAGTATTTT. Its protein product is CASSYDRGTSDTQYF.

The chain carries TRBV12-3 or TRBV12-4 and TRBJ2-3, with D possibly TRBD2 on 5 matching bases. The CDR3 runs 13 residues. Trimming left V 7 bases short and J 6 bases short, with 14 bases between. In DNA, the CDR3 is TGTGCCAGCATTATGACGTTAGCGGATACGCAGTATTTT. This sequence encodes CASIMTLADTQYF.

The sample holds a few counts of this clone. The chain links TRBV19 to TRBJ1-2, with TRBD1 matching over 9 bases. V dropped 6 bases and J dropped 3; count of bases not matched to a gene: 20. Germline loops: CDR1 LNHDA, CDR2 SQIVND (reference sequence). The CDR3 spans 19 residues. The CDR3 reads CASRKKPGQGPKWDYGYTF. The DNA of the CDR3 is TGTGCCAGTAGGAAAAAACCGGGACAGGGCCCGAAATGGGACTATGGCTACACCTTC.

The V call is TRBV4-2, the J call TRBJ2-5; D may be TRBD2 (6 bases). The germline CDR1 and CDR2 sequences are LGHNA and YNFKEQ. The V gene lost 1 base and the J gene lost 0 bases, with 12 bases spanning the gap. The CDR3 covers 16 residues. The CDR3 coding sequence is TGTGCCAGCAGCCAAGGGACGGGAGTGTACCAAGAGACCCAGTACTTC. Translated: CASSQGTGVYQETQYF.

This sequence joins TRBV3-1 (or the pseudogene TRBV3-2) and TRBJ1-5, with D hard to call. V gave up 4 bases and J gave up 3 bases, with 7 bases separating them. The CDR3 extends over 13 amino acids. Germline CDR1 reads LGHDT; CDR2 reads YNNKEL (reference sequence). DNA of the CDR3: TGTGCCAGCAGCCCCGGGATCAATCAGCCCCAGCATTTT. Translation gives CASSPGINQPQHF.

This chain connects TRBV19 to TRBJ1-2; D is uncertain. Germline values: CDR1 LNHDA, CDR2 SQIVND (reference sequence). Trimming removed 1 base from V and 2 bases from J, with 11 bases in between. This CDR3 comprises 15 residues. This CDR3 is CASSIGLGSNYGYTF. CDR3 bases: TGTGCCAGTAGTATAGGTTTGGGCAGCAACTATGGCTACACCTTC. The full variable domain, completed using reference TRBV19 and TRBJ1-2, is DGGITQSPKYLFRKEGQNVTLSCEQNLNHDAMYWYRQDPGQGLRLIYYSQIVNDFQKGDIAEGYSVSREKKESFPLTVTSAQKNPTAFYLCASSIGLGSNYGYTFGSGTRLTVV.

V is TRBV7-9 and J is TRBJ1-2; 8 nucleotides match TRBD1. The CDR3 extends over 15 amino acids. V lost 5 bases and J lost 4; bases outside the gene matches: 9. Germline V gene lookup returns CDR1 SEHNR and CDR2 FQNEAQ (reference sequence). The CDR3: CASSPAQDRVYGYTF. The CDR3 nucleotides read TGTGCCAGCAGCCCGGCTCAGGACAGGGTCTATGGCTACACCTTC.

Regarding this clone: This same CDR3 is encoded by further DNA sequences in the sample. The genes are TRBV7-2 and TRBJ2-7; possibly TRBD1 for D (6 bases). The CDR3 is made up of 14 amino acids. The germline V gene encodes CDR1 SGHTA and CDR2 FQGNSA. V lost 5 bases to trimming and J lost 0 bases, with 11 bases between them. CDR3 sequence (DNA): TGTGCCAGCAGCCTTCAGGGGAGCTCCTACGAGCAGTACTTC. Residues: CASSLQGSSYEQYF. Looking up the rest from reference TRBV7-2 and TRBJ2-7 gives the full variable domain: GAGVSQSPSNKVTEKGKDVELRCDPISGHTALYWYRQSLGQGLEFLIYFQGNSAPDKSGLPSDRFSAERTGGSVSTLTIQRTQQEDSAVYLCASSLQGSSYEQYFGPGTRLTVT.

The chain couples TRBV4-2 to TRBJ1-2; no clear D gene. CDR1 and CDR2 from the germline V gene are LGHNA and YNFKEQ. The CDR3 is made up of 11 amino acids. The V and J ends lost 0 bases and 11 bases respectively, with 7 bases between them. The CDR3 DNA is TGTGCCAGCAGCCAAGATCTTCGGTACACCTTC. As protein: CASSQDLRYTF.

The chain recombines TRBV5-4 with TRBJ2-5; 7 nucleotides match TRBD2. V gave up 3 bases and J gave up 1 base; unmatched junction bases: 9. CDR1 is SGHNT and CDR2 is YYREEE in the germline V gene (reference sequence). CDR3 length: 16 residues. CDR3 coding DNA: TGTGCCAGCAGCTCCAGGTGGGGGAGGGCCCAAGAGACCCAGTACTTC. Translation gives CASSSRWGRAQETQYF.

This clone appeared a few times. The chain has TRBV7-9 and TRBJ2-7, with TRBD1 as a possible D gene (6 bases). Per the germline V gene, CDR1 is SEHNR and CDR2 is FQNEAQ (reference sequence). V was shortened by 1 base and J by 5 bases, with 18 bases between the two germline ends. This CDR3 spans 16 amino acids. The CDR3 loop is CASSLGSGTLGDEQYF. The CDR3 region has the DNA TGTGCCAGCAGCTTAGGGTCCGGGACATTGGGCGACGAGCAGTACTTC.

In nucleotides, the CDR3 is TGTGCCAGCAGTTACCCGGGACAGGGGAGGGGTGGCTACACCTTC. Translation gives CASSYPGQGRGGYTF. This sequence joins TRBV6-5 and TRBJ1-2; 10 positions match TRBD1. The V gene end was trimmed by 2 bases and the J gene end by 7 bases; junction bases not matched to a gene: 7. The length of the CDR3 is 15 residues. CDR1 and CDR2 (germline): MNHEY, SVGAGI.

This rearrangement joins TRBV2 to TRBJ2-7; D gene uncertain. V was cut by 3 bases and J by 2 bases, with 2 bases left in between. The CDR3 length is 11 residues. Germline CDR1 reads SNHLY; CDR2 reads FYNNEI. CDR3 in DNA: TGTGCCAGCAGTGATACCTACGAGCAGTACTTC. This sequence encodes CASSDTYEQYF.

The chain employs TRBV5-6 and TRBJ1-2; 8 bases are shared with TRBD1. With 3 bases clipped from V and 4 bases from J, the junction kept 8 bases outside the gene matches. Germline V gene lookup returns CDR1 SGHDT and CDR2 YYEEEE. CDR3 size: 15 residues. The CDR3 region is CASSSGWTGTYGYTF. CDR3 DNA: TGTGCCAGCAGCTCGGGGTGGACAGGGACCTATGGCTACACCTTC.

The V gene is TRBV13, the J gene TRBJ2-6; D ambiguous. The V end lost 8 bases, the J end lost 1 base, and 9 bases lay between the germline ends. CDR1 is PRHDT, CDR2 FYEKMQ, per germline (reference sequence). This CDR3 is 14 amino acids long. The CDR3: CASRPRSGANVLTF. DNA of the CDR3: TGTGCCAGCCGTCCCCGGTCTGGGGCCAACGTCCTGACTTTC.